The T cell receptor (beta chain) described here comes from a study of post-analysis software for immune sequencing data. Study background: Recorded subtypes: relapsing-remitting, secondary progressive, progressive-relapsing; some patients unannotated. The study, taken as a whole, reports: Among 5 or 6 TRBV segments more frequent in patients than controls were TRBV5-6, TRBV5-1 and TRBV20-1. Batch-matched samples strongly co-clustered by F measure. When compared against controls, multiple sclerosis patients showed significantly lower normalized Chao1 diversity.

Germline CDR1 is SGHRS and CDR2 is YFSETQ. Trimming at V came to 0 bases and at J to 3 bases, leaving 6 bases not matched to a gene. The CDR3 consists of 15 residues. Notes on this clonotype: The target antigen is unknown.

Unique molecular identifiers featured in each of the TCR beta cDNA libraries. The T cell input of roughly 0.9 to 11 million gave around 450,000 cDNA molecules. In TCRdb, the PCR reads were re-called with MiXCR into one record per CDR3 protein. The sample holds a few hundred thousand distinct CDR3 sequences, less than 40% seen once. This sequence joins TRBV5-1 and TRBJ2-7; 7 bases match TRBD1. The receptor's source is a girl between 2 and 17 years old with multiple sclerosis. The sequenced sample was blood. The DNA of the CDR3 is TGCGCCAGCAGCTTGGAGGCGACAGGGAACTACGAGCAGTACTTC. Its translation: CASSLEATGNYEQYF.